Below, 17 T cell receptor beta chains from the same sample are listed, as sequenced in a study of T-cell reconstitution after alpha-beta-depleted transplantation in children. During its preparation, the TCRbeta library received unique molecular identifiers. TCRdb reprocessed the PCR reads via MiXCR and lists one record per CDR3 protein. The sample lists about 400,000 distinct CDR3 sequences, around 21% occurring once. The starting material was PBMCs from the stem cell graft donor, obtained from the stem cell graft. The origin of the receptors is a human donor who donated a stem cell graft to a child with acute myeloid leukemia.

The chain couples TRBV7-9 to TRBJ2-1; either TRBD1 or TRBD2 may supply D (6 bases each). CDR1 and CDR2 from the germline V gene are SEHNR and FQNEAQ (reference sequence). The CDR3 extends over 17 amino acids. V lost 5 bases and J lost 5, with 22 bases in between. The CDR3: CASSPRPAEGVHNEQFF. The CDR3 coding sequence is TGTGCCAGCAGCCCCCGCCCAGCGGAGGGGGTTCACAATGAGCAGTTCTTC.

CDR3 in DNA: TGTGCCAGCAGCCCCTCGGGGACGGGGGGTGGTGAGCAGTTCTTC. Amino acid sequence: CASSPSGTGGGEQFF. V usage is TRBV3-1 and J usage is TRBJ2-1; 7 bases are shared with TRBD2. The CDR3 runs 15 residues. V lost 4 bases, J lost 9 bases, and 12 bases stayed unmatched. Per the germline V gene, CDR1 is LGHDT and CDR2 is YNNKEL (reference sequence).

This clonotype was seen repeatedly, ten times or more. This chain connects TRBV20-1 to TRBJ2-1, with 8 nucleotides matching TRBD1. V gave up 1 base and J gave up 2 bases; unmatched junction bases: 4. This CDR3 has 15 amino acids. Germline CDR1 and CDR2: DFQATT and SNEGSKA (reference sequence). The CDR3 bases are TGCAGTGCTAGAGTGGTACAGGGGGCCTACAATGAGCAGTTCTTC. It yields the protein CSARVVQGAYNEQFF.

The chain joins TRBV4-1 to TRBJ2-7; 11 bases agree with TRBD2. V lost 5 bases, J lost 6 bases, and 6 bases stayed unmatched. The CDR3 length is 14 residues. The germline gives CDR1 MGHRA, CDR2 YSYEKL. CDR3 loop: CASSALAGAVEQYF. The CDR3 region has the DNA TGCGCCAGCAGCGCACTAGCGGGAGCAGTCGAGCAGTACTTC.

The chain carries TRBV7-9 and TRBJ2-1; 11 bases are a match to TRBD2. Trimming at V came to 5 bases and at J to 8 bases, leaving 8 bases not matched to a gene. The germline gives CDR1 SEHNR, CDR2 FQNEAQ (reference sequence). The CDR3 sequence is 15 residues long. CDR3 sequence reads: CASSPKGLAAYEQFF. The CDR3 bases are TGTGCCAGCAGCCCGAAGGGACTAGCGGCTTATGAGCAGTTCTTC.

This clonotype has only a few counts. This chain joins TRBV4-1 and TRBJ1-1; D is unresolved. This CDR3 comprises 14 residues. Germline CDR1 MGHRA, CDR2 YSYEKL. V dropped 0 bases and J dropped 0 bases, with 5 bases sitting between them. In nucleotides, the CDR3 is TGCGCCAGCAGCCAAGAAAGACTGAACACTGAAGCTTTCTTT. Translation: CASSQERLNTEAFF.

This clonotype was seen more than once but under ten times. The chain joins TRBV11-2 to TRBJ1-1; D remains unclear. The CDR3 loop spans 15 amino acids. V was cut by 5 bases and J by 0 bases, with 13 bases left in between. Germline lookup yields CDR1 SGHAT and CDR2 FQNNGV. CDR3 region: CASSPPGGMNTEAFF. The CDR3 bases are TGTGCCAGCAGCCCCCCGGGCGGAATGAACACTGAAGCTTTCTTT.

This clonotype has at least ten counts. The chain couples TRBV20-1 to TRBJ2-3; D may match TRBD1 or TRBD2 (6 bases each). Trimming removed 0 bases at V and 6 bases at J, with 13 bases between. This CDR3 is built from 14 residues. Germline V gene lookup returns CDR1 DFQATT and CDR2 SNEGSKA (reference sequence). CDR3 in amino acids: CSARDTTGRDTQYF. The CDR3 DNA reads TGCAGTGCTAGAGATACTACAGGGAGGGATACGCAGTATTTT.

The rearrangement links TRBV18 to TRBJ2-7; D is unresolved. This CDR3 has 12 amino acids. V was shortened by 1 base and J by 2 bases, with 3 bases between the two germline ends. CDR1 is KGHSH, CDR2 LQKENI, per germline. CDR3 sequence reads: CASSPQTYEQYF. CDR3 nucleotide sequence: TGTGCCAGCTCACCACAGACCTACGAGCAGTACTTC.

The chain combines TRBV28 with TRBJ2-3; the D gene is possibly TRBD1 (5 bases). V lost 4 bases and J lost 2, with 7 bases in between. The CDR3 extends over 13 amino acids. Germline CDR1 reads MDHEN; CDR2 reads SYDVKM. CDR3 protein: CASSSGNTDTQYF. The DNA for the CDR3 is TGTGCCAGCAGTTCAGGGAACACAGATACGCAGTATTTT.

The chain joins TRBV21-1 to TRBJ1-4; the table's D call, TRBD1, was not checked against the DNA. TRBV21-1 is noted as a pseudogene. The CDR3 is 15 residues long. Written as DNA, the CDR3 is TGTGCCAGCACCCCCCGGGGAACAACTAATGAAAAACTGTTTTTT. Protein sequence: CASTPRGTTNEKLFF.

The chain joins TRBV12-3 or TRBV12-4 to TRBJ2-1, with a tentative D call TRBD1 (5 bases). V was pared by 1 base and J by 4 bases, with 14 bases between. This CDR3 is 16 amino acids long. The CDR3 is CASSLVGGAHYNEQFF. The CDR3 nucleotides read TGTGCCAGCAGTTTAGTGGGTGGGGCTCATTACAATGAGCAGTTCTTC.

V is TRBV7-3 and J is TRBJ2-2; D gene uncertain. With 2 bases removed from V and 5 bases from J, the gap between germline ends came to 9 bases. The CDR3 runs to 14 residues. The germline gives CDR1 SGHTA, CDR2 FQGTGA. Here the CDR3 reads CASSLDSPTGELFF. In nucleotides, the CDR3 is TGTGCCAGCAGCTTAGACTCCCCGACCGGGGAGCTGTTTTTT.

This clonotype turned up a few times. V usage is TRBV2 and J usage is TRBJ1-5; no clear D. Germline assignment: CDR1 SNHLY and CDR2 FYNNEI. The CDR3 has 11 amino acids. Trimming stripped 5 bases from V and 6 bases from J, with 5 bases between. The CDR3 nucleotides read TGTGCCAGCAGTCCGGGTCAGCCCCAGCATTTT. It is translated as CASSPGQPQHF.

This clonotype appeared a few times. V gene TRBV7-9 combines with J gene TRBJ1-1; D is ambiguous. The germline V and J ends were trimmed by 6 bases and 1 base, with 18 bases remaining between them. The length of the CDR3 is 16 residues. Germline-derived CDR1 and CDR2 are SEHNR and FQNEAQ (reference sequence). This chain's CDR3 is CASSNTRALTNTEAFF. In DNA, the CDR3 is TGTGCCAGCAGTAATACAAGGGCCCTCACGAACACTGAAGCTTTCTTT.

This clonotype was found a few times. CDR3 amino acids: CASSGHRANTGELFF. The CDR3 DNA follows: TGTGCCAGCAGTGGCCACAGGGCGAACACCGGGGAGCTGTTTTTT. The chain links TRBV25-1 to TRBJ2-2, with D possibly TRBD1 on 6 matching bases. Deletions cut 4 bases from V and 0 bases from J, with 9 bases between. Germline V CDR1 and CDR2: MGHDK, SYGVNS. CDR3 length: 15 amino acids.

The chain's CDR3 is CSVLTGGTNTGELFF. CDR3 DNA sequence: TGCAGCGTTTTGACAGGGGGCACAAACACCGGGGAGCTGTTTTTT. This chain links TRBV29-1 with TRBJ2-2; 10 nucleotides match TRBD1. Germline V CDR1 and CDR2: SQVTM, ANQGSEA. The CDR3 spans 15 residues. Trimming removed 5 bases from V and 2 bases from J; junction bases left unmatched: 5.